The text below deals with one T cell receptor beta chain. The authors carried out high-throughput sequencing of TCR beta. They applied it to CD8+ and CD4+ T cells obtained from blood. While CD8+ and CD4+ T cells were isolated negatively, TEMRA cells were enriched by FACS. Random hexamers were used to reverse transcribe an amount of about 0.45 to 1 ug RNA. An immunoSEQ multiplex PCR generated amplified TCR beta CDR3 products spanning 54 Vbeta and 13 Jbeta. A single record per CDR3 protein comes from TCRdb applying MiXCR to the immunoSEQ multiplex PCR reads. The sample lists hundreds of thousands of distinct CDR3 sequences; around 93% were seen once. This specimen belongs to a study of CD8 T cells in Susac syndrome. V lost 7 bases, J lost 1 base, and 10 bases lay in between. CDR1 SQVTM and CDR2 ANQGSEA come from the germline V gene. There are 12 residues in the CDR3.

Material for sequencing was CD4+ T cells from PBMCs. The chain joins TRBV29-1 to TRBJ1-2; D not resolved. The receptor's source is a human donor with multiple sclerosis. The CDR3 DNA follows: TGCAGCGCCGGAGCCTATAACTATGGCTACACCTTC. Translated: CSAGAYNYGYTF.